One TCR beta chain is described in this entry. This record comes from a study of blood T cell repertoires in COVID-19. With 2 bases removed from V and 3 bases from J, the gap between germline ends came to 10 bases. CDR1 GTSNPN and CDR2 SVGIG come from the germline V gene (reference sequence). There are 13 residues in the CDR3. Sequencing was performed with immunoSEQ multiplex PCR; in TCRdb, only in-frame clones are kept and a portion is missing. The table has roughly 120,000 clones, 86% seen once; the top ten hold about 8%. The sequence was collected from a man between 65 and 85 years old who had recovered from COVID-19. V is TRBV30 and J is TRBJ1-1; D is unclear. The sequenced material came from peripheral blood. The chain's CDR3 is CAWSRRRDTEAFF. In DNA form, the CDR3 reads TGTGCCTGGAGTCGTCGGAGGGACACTGAAGCTTTCTTT.